This T cell receptor beta chain is from a study of cytomegalovirus exposure and HLA in healthy donors. Both 60 Vbeta primers and 13 Jbeta primers went into the PCR. Assay: immunoSEQ multiplex PCR; the TCRdb copy retains only in-frame clones and omits some. Of about 100,000 clones in the sample, about 85% are singletons; the top ten hold about 3.9%. This CDR3 comprises 17 residues. Trimming cost V 0 bases and J 4 bases, with 19 bases left between them. Germline CDR1 reads SGHNT; CDR2 reads YYREEE (reference sequence). The chain employs TRBV5-4 and TRBJ1-1, with D perhaps matching TRBD1 (6 bases). This clonotype was obtained from a man in his thirties or forties in good health and CMV-seronegative. The source material was PBMCs. The CDR3 spells CASSLALTGYFGTEAFF. The CDR3 nucleotides read TGTGCCAGCAGCTTGGCCTTGACAGGTTATTTTGGCACTGAAGCTTTCTTT. The variable domain in full, with the rest retrieved from reference TRBV5-4 and TRBJ1-1, is ETGVTQSPTHLIKTRGQQVTLRCSSQSGHNTVSWYQQALGQGPQFIFQYYREEENGRGNFPPRFSGLQFPNYSSELNVNALELDDSALYLCASSLALTGYFGTEAFFGQGTRLTVV.